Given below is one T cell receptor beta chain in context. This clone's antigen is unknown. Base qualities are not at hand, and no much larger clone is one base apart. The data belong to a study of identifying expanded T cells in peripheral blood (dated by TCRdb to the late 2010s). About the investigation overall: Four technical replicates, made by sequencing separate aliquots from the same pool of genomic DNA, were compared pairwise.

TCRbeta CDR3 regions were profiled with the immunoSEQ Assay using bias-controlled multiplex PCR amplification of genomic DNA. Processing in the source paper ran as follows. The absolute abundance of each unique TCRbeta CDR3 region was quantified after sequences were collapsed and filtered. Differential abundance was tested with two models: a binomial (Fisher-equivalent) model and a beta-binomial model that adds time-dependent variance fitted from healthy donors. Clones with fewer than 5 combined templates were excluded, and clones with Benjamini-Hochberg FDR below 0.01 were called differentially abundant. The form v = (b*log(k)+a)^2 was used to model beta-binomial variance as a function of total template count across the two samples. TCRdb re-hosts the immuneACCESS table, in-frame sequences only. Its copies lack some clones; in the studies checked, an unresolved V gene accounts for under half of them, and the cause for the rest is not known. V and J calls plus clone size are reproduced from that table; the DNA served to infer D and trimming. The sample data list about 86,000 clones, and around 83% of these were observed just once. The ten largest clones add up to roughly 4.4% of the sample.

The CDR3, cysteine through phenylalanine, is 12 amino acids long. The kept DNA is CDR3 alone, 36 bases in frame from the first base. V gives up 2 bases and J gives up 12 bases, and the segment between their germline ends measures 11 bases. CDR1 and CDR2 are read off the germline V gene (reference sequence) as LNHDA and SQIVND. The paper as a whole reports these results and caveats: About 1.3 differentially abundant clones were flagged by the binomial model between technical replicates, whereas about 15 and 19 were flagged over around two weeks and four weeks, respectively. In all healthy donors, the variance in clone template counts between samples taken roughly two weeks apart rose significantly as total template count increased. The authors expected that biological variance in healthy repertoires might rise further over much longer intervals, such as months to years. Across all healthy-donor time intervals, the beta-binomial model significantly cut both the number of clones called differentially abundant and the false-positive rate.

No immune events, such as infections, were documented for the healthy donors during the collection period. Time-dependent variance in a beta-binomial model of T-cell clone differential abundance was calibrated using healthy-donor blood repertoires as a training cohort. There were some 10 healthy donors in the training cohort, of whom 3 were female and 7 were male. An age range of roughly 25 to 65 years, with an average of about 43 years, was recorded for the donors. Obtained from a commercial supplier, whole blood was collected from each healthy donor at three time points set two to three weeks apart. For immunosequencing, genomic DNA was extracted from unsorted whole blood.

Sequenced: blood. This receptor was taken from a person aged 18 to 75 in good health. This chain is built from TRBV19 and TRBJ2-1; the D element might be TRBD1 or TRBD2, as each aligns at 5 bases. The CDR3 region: CASSITWGMQFF. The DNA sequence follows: TGTGCCAGTAGTATAACTTGGGGGATGCAGTTCTTC. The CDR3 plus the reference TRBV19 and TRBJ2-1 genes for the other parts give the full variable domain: DGGITQSPKYLFRKEGQNVTLSCEQNLNHDAMYWYRQDPGQGLRLIYYSQIVNDFQKGDIAEGYSVSREKKESFPLTVTSAQKNPTAFYLCASSITWGMQFFGPGTRLTVL.